This paragraph reports one T cell receptor (beta chain). The data were taken from a study of cytomegalovirus exposure and HLA in healthy donors. Unrecorded immune exposures were likely, despite nominal health at sampling. With 60 Vbeta and 13 Jbeta primers, the PCR was carried out. Assay used: immunoSEQ multiplex PCR; TCRdb lists only in-frame clones, some missing. The sample shows about 200,000 clones, approximately 85% of them seen only once. The sequence was collected from a woman in her forties or fifties in good health and CMV-seronegative. The sequenced material came from PBMCs.

CDR3 amino acids: CSAADIAPQYF. In nucleotides, the CDR3 is TGCAGTGCGGCGGATATCGCGCCCCAGTACTTC. This chain joins TRBV20-1 and TRBJ2-5; D is undetermined. CDR1 DFQATT and CDR2 SNEGSKA come from the germline V gene (reference sequence). The CDR3 is made up of 11 amino acids. V shed 6 bases and J shed 9 bases, with 14 bases lying between them.